This T cell receptor (beta chain) emerged from a study of cytomegalovirus exposure and HLA in healthy donors. CDR1 is MGHRA and CDR2 is YSYEKL in the germline V gene. The CDR3 runs to 15 residues. J lost 5 bases, V lost 3 bases, and 7 bases had no gene match. The table came from immunoSEQ multiplex PCR; TCRdb's copy has only in-frame clones and leaves some out. This sample carries roughly 140,000 clones, around 86% of them seen once, and the ten largest clones take roughly 9.4%. The sequenced sample was PBMCs. The source of this sequence is a man between 18 and 35 years old in good health and CMV-seropositive. The V and J genes are TRBV4-1 and TRBJ2-1, with 7 bases matching TRBD2. The CDR3, as DNA: TGCGCCAGCAGCCACTGGACTAGGGGAAACAATGAGCAGTTCTTC. The encoded protein is CASSHWTRGNNEQFF.